This paragraph covers one TCR beta chain sequence. These data originate in a study of regulatory T cells in long-lasting Graves disease. Described time point: persistent/refractory GD, antithyroid drugs over 5 years with positive TRAb. Extracted RNA from PBMCs served as the source of the TCR library. TCR beta libraries were built with iRepertoire HTBI primers and Arm-PCR of CDR3 regions. From the multiplex PCR reads, TCRdb called clonotypes with MiXCR, one entry per CDR3 protein. The sample lists roughly 450,000 distinct CDR3 sequences; more than 20% were seen once. This CDR3 is built from 10 residues. V was pared by 6 bases and J by 1 base, with 3 bases between. CDR1 GTSNPN and CDR2 SVGIG come from the germline V gene (reference sequence).

The sample in question was peripheral blood mononuclear cells (PBMCs), obtained when the disease was refractory, from a patient treated with antithyroid drugs. This chain joins TRBV30 and TRBJ1-1; no clear D. The TCR was taken from a female donor with Graves disease. In DNA, the CDR3 is TGTGCCTGCTCGAACACTGAAGCTTTCTTT. Protein sequence: CACSNTEAFF.